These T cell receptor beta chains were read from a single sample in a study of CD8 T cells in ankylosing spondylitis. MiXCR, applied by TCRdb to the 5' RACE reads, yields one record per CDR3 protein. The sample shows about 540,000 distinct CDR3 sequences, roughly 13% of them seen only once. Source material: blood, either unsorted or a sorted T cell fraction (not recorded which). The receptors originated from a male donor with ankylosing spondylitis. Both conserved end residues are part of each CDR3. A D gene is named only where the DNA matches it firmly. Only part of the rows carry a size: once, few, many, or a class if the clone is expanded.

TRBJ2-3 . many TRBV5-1 CASSSSGASTDTQYF TGTGCCAGCAGCTCCTCTGGCGCTAGCACAGATACGCAGTATTTT
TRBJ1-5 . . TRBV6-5 CASSYSFLDPQHF TGTGCCAGCAGTTACTCGTTCCTGGATCCCCAGCATTTT
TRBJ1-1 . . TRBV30 CAWSPGPTSEAFF TGTGCCTGGAGCCCGGGGCCAACATCTGAAGCTTTCTTT
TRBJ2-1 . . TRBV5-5 CASSSRRETHNEQFF TGTGCCAGCAGCTCTCGCAGGGAGACACACAATGAGCAGTTCTTC
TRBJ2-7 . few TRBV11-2 CASSLVAERRYEQYF TGTGCCAGCAGCTTAGTGGCAGAGAGACGATACGAGCAGTACTTC
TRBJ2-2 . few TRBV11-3 CASSIAISNTGELFF TGTGCCAGCAGCATAGCTATTTCAAACACCGGGGAGCTGTTTTTT
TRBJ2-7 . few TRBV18 CASSRGQPNFSYEQYF TGTGCCAGTTCCCGAGGACAGCCAAACTTTTCCTACGAGCAGTACTTC
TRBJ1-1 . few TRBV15 CATTAVENTEAFF TGTGCCACCACAGCAGTGGAAAACACTGAAGCTTTCTTT
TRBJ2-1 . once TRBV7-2 CASSVVRGTRVYNEQFF TGTGCCAGCAGCGTGGTTCGCGGGACTCGCGTCTACAATGAGCAGTTCTTC
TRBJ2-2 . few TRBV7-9 CASSLGAGHTGELFF TGTGCCAGCAGTTTGGGGGCGGGGCACACCGGGGAGCTGTTTTTT
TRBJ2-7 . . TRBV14 CASSRRAKSLGEQYF TGTGCCAGCAGCCGCAGGGCGAAGAGCCTCGGGGAGCAGTACTTC
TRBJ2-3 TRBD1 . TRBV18 CASSGGTGISDTQYF TGTGCCAGCTCCGGAGGGACAGGGATATCCGATACGCAGTATTTT